One and the same sample provided the 9 T cell receptor beta chains below, sequenced in a study of blood T cell repertoires in COVID-19. The data were produced by immunoSEQ multiplex PCR, yet TCRdb's version contains in-frame clones alone and is incomplete. The sample lists roughly 70,000 clones; 70% to 90% were seen once. Sequences were obtained from peripheral blood. The receptor source for this set is a man aged 45-65 years with active COVID-19.

This clone was seen just once. This chain joins TRBV19 and TRBJ2-1; maybe TRBD2 (5 bases). CDR3 length: 14 amino acids. The ends were cut back, 0 bases at V and 11 bases at J, with 14 bases in the middle. Germline V gene sequence: CDR1 LNHDA, CDR2 SQIVND (reference sequence). The CDR3 sequence is CASSIDRARAQQFF. The DNA of the CDR3 is TGTGCCAGTAGTATAGATAGGGCGCGGGCCCAGCAGTTCTTC.

The CDR3 spells CASSDQRDNYGYTF. In DNA, the CDR3 is TGTGCCAGCAGTGATCAACGGGATAACTATGGCTACACCTTC. The rearrangement links TRBV6-1 to TRBJ1-2; D gene ambiguous. V was cut by 3 bases and J by 1 base, with 9 bases left in between. The germline V gene encodes CDR1 MNHNS and CDR2 SASEGT. CDR3 length: 14 amino acids.

This chain links TRBV18 with TRBJ2-5, with D perhaps matching TRBD2 (6 bases). CDR1 and CDR2 from the germline V gene are KGHSH and LQKENI. The V end was cut by 2 bases, the J end by 3 bases, with 19 bases between. This CDR3 has 17 residues. CDR3 sequence reads: CASSPISSANYEETQYF. The CDR3 region has the DNA TGTGCCAGCTCACCAATCTCTAGCGCCAATTACGAAGAGACCCAGTACTTC.

The V gene is TRBV19, the J gene TRBJ2-1; 12 nucleotides align to TRBD1. Per germline, CDR1 LNHDA and CDR2 SQIVND (reference sequence). With 5 bases clipped from V and 0 bases from J, the junction kept 14 bases outside the gene matches. The CDR3 runs to 20 residues. Here the CDR3 DNA reads TGTGCCAGTAGTCCCATCGGGGGGGACAGGGGGCCGAGCTCCTACAATGAGCAGTTCTTC. Amino acids: CASSPIGGDRGPSSYNEQFF.

The V and J genes are TRBV19 and TRBJ2-5; 9 nucleotides match TRBD1. J gave up 4 bases and V 4 bases, and 7 bases lay outside the gene matches. The length of the CDR3 is 15 residues. Germline CDR1 reads LNHDA; CDR2 reads SQIVND (reference sequence). CDR3 sequence: CASSKNRGQGETQYF. The CDR3 DNA reads TGTGCCAGTAGTAAAAACAGGGGGCAGGGAGAGACCCAGTACTTC.

This clone was observed once. The chain has TRBV7-2 and TRBJ2-7; 7 nucleotides align to TRBD1. Trimming cost V 5 bases and J 2 bases; bases outside gene matches: 6. The germline V gene has CDR1 SGHTA and CDR2 FQGNSA. The CDR3 totals 14 residues. In nucleotides, the CDR3 is TGTGCCAGCAGCCGTCCAGGGACAGCCTACGAGCAGTACTTC. Translation gives CASSRPGTAYEQYF.

This clone appeared once. The rearrangement links TRBV21-1 to TRBJ1-1. TRBV21-1 is deemed a pseudogene. The CDR3 contains 11 residues. In nucleotides, the CDR3 is TGTGCCAGCAGGAGGAACACTGAAGCTTTCTTT. This translates into CASRRNTEAFF.

CDR3 region: CASSSSGWIRLAGEETQYF. CDR3 nucleotide sequence: TGTGCCAGCAGTTCCTCAGGGTGGATAAGACTAGCGGGGGAAGAGACCCAGTACTTC. The chain combines TRBV27 with TRBJ2-5, with 12 bases identical to TRBD2. V lost 4 bases, J lost 3 bases, and 15 bases stayed unmatched. CDR3 length: 19 amino acids. Germline CDR1 is MNHEY and CDR2 is SMNVEV (reference sequence).

The chain has TRBV25-1 and TRBJ2-5, with 7 bases matching TRBD2. There are 14 residues in the CDR3. J was trimmed by 3 bases and V by 8 bases; bases with no gene match: 9. CDR1 is MGHDK and CDR2 is SYGVNS in the germline V gene. Here the CDR3 reads CASCPEGGKETQYF. The CDR3 coding sequence is TGTGCCAGCTGTCCCGAGGGAGGGAAAGAGACCCAGTACTTC.